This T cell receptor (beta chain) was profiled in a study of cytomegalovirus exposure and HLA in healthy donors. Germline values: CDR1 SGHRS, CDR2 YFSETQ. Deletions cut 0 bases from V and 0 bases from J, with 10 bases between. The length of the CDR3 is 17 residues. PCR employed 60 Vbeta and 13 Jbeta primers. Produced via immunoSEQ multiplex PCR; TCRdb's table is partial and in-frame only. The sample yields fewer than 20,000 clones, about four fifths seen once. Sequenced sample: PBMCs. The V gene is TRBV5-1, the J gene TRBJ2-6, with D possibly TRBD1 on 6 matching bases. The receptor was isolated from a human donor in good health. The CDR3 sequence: CASSLVAGASGANVLTF. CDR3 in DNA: TGCGCCAGCAGCTTGGTGGCAGGGGCCTCTGGGGCCAACGTCCTGACTTTC.